This section outlines one T cell receptor (beta chain) sequence together with its context. The data were obtained in a study of OX40 agonist ivuxolimab in advanced cancers. Trimming at V came to 2 bases and at J to 9 bases, leaving 10 bases not matched to a gene. The CDR3 totals 18 residues. CDR1 and CDR2 from the germline V gene are LNHDA and SQIVND (reference sequence). Data came from immunoSEQ multiplex PCR; TCRdb stores just in-frame clones and leaves some out. The table includes roughly 97,000 clones, about 90% detected once. The sample consisted of CD4+ or CD8+ T cells sorted from blood, taken in a trial of the OX40 agonist ivuxolimab. This chain connects TRBV19 to TRBJ2-1, with TRBD2 matching over 16 bases. This TCR was recovered from an adult with an advanced solid tumor such as melanoma, head and neck, liver or kidney cancer. In DNA form, the CDR3 reads TGTGCCAGTAGTATATCGGGACTAGCGGGGGGGGAGCCTACTGAGCAGTTCTTC. Translation: CASSISGLAGGEPTEQFF.